These 24 T cell receptor beta chains share one sample of origin, sequenced in a study of shared clonotypes between healthy human individuals. Repertoires were generated with immunoSEQ multiplex PCR, while TCRdb's copy carries only in-frame clones and drops some. There are 110,000 or so clones in the sample; approximately 70% occur only once, and 20% to 25% lies in the top ten. Sample: memory CD8+ T cells sorted from blood. Described subset: CD45RO+ cells pooled with CCR7-negative TemRA cells. Receptors originate from a woman in her twenties or thirties in good health.

The chain uses TRBV28 and TRBJ2-7; 9 nucleotides agree with TRBD2. CDR1 and CDR2 (germline): MDHEN, SYDVKM. The CDR3 length is 16 residues. Germline trimming cut 4 bases from V and 2 bases from J; bases unmatched to any gene: 9. Written as DNA, the CDR3 is TGTGCCAGCAGTTCCCGACTAGCGGAGAGGGCCTACGAGCAGTACTTC. Its translation is CASSSRLAERAYEQYF.

This sequence joins TRBV28 and TRBJ2-6, with D perhaps TRBD1 (6 bases). The germline V gene has CDR1 MDHEN and CDR2 SYDVKM. The length of the CDR3 is 16 residues. V lost 3 bases and J lost 0, with 9 bases in between. CDR3 sequence (DNA): TGTGCCAGCAGTTTCGGGGACACCTCTGGGGCCAACGTCCTGACTTTC. Encoded protein: CASSFGDTSGANVLTF.

This clone showed up just once. V is TRBV7-9 and J is TRBJ2-5; 7 nucleotides align to TRBD1. The end of the DNA is better explained by TRBJ2-7, so the J call may be wrong. Germline V gene lookup returns CDR1 SEHNR and CDR2 FQNEAQ (reference sequence). This CDR3 region has 15 residues. The CDR3 reads CASSLRTGGFYEQYF. CDR3 DNA sequence: TGTGCCAGCAGCTTGAGGACAGGCGGATTCTACGAGCAGTACTTC.

The table lists this clone with a count of one. The V call is TRBV28, the J call TRBJ2-5; D gene unclear. CDR1 and CDR2 from the germline V gene are MDHEN and SYDVKM. CDR3 size: 18 residues. V lost 5 bases to trimming and J lost 1 base, with 23 bases between them. CDR3 residues: CASSPGLGGVWFQETQYF. The CDR3 DNA follows: TGTGCCAGCAGTCCCGGCCTGGGCGGAGTGTGGTTCCAAGAGACCCAGTACTTC.

This clone appeared a few times. This chain links TRBV6-1 with TRBJ1-2; a possible D gene is TRBD1 (6 bases). CDR1 is MNHNS and CDR2 is SASEGT in the germline V gene. Trimming removed 0 bases at V and 7 bases at J, with 15 bases between. CDR3 length: 15 amino acids. This chain's CDR3 is CASSEAMGGAAGYTF. The CDR3 DNA reads TGTGCCAGCAGTGAAGCCATGGGGGGCGCGGCTGGCTACACCTTC.

This clone was detected a few times. The chain joins TRBV7-9 to TRBJ2-1; weak D call: TRBD2 (5 bases). Germline loops: CDR1 SEHNR, CDR2 FQNEAQ (reference sequence). There are 17 residues in the CDR3. V lost 5 bases, J lost 2 bases, and 19 bases lay in between. CDR3 region: CASSQDHASSPYNEQFF. CDR3 sequence (DNA): TGTGCCAGCAGCCAAGATCATGCTAGCAGCCCCTACAATGAGCAGTTCTTC.

The chain joins TRBV19 to TRBJ2-1; perhaps TRBD2 as D (6 bases). This CDR3 region has 14 residues. Germline CDR1 and CDR2: LNHDA and SQIVND (reference sequence). V was clipped by 3 bases and J by 7 bases, with 13 bases between them. DNA of the CDR3: TGTGCCAGTAGTATGGTCGGGAGTGTAAATGAGCAGTTCTTC. It translates to CASSMVGSVNEQFF.

This chain uses TRBV28 with TRBJ2-3, with TRBD1 as a possible D gene (7 bases). Germline CDR1 reads MDHEN; CDR2 reads SYDVKM. V was trimmed by 2 bases and J by 2 bases, leaving 17 bases between them. This CDR3 spans 17 amino acids. The CDR3 coding sequence is TGTGCCAGCAGTTTAAGTCGGCGGGACAGTTACACAGATACGCAGTATTTT. Translating gives CASSLSRRDSYTDTQYF.

The chain uses TRBV28 and TRBJ2-7, with D maybe TRBD1 (5 bases). The CDR3 extends over 16 amino acids. In germline, CDR1 is MDHEN, CDR2 SYDVKM. The ends were cut back, 2 bases at V and 0 bases at J, with 14 bases in the middle. CDR3 sequence reads: CASSLATYQGSYEQYF. The CDR3 coding sequence is TGTGCCAGCAGTTTAGCTACTTATCAGGGCTCCTACGAGCAGTACTTC. The variable domain in full, with the rest retrieved from reference TRBV28 and TRBJ2-7, is DVKVTQSSRYLVKRTGEKVFLECVQDMDHENMFWYRQDPGLGLRLIYFSYDVKMKEKGDIPEGYSVSREKKERFSLILESASTNQTSMYLCASSLATYQGSYEQYFGPGTRLTVT.

This clone was observed a handful of times. The rearrangement links TRBV7-9 to TRBJ2-1; D is uncertain. CDR1 SEHNR and CDR2 FQNEAQ come from the germline V gene (reference sequence). CDR3 length: 13 residues. Trimming stripped 1 base from V and 15 bases from J, with 16 bases between. CDR3 in DNA: TGTGCCAGCAGCTTAGGGACCTACCAACCGGGGTTCTTC. Translated, it gives CASSLGTYQPGFF.

The chain has TRBV7-9 and TRBJ2-2, with 8 bases aligning to TRBD2. The CDR3 spans 15 residues. After removal of 5 bases from V and 5 bases from J, the junction contained 7 bases not matched to a gene. Germline V CDR1 and CDR2: SEHNR, FQNEAQ (reference sequence). CDR3 sequence: CASSQELAVTGELFF. In DNA form, the CDR3 reads TGTGCCAGCAGCCAAGAACTAGCGGTAACCGGGGAGCTGTTTTTT.

This rearrangement joins TRBV6-5 to TRBJ2-7; 12 nucleotides match TRBD2. Per germline, CDR1 MNHEY and CDR2 SVGAGI. The CDR3 loop spans 15 amino acids. The V gene end was trimmed by 6 bases and the J gene end by 4 bases; junction bases not matched to a gene: 7. CDR3: CASSVGTSGFYEQYF. DNA of the CDR3: TGTGCCAGCAGCGTCGGGACTAGCGGGTTTTACGAGCAGTACTTC.

This clone was detected a few times. At the DNA level, this CDR3 is encoded by other sequences in the same sample as well. This sequence joins TRBV5-1 and TRBJ2-7; tentative D call: TRBD2 (5 bases). The ends were cut back, 6 bases at V and 3 bases at J, with 16 bases in the middle. Germline CDR1 SGHRS, CDR2 YFSETQ. This CDR3 region has 14 residues. CDR3 in DNA: TGCGCCAGCAAAGGGAACGGGGAGCTCTACGAGCAGTACTTC. Protein sequence: CASKGNGELYEQYF. The entire variable domain, with the rest obtained from reference TRBV5-1 and TRBJ2-7, is as follows: KAGVTQTPRYLIKTRGQQVTLSCSPISGHRSVSWYQQTPGQGLQFLFEYFSETQRNKGNFPGRFSGRQFSNSRSEMNVSTLELGDSALYLCASKGNGELYEQYFGPGTRLTVT.

The table lists this clone with a few counts. The chain couples TRBV5-6 to TRBJ2-2; D call uncertain. The CDR3 length is 14 residues. Germline V gives CDR1 SGHDT, CDR2 YYEEEE. The germline V and J ends were trimmed by 5 bases and 2 bases, with 10 bases remaining between them. The CDR3 protein is CASRPGLNTGELFF. The CDR3 DNA reads as TGTGCCAGCAGGCCGGGCCTAAACACCGGGGAGCTGTTTTTT.

This clone was seen more than once but under ten times. The chain recombines TRBV7-9 with TRBJ2-6, with D perhaps matching TRBD1 (5 bases). Trimming removed 5 bases at V and 0 bases at J, with 11 bases between. CDR3 size: 16 residues. Germline loops: CDR1 SEHNR, CDR2 FQNEAQ (reference sequence). CDR3 residues: CASSGRQYSGANVLTF. CDR3 nucleotide sequence: TGTGCCAGCAGCGGCCGACAGTACTCTGGGGCCAACGTCCTGACTTTC. Full variable domain (missing parts from reference TRBV7-9 and TRBJ2-6): DTGVSQNPRHKITKRGQNVTFRCDPISEHNRLYWYRQTLGQGPEFLTYFQNEAQLEKSRLLSDRFSAERPKGSFSTLEIQRTEQGDSAMYLCASSGRQYSGANVLTFGAGSRLTVL.

CDR3 sequence reads: CASSLDRVSGNQPQHF. The CDR3 DNA reads TGTGCCAGCAGTTTGGACAGGGTTTCCGGCAATCAGCCCCAGCATTTT. The rearrangement joins TRBV27 to TRBJ1-5, with 8 bases fitting TRBD1. The CDR3 is 16 amino acids. Germline V gives CDR1 MNHEY, CDR2 SMNVEV (reference sequence). The junction had 6 bases not matched to a gene; V was cut back by 3 bases and J by 2 bases.

Only a few counts were recorded for this clone. CDR3 sequence (DNA): TGTGCCAGCAGTGAGGGCTCCTACAATGAGCAGTTCTTC. It specifies CASSEGSYNEQFF. This chain uses TRBV6-4 with TRBJ2-1; no definite D call. Germline values: CDR1 MRHNA, CDR2 SNTAGT. The CDR3 is 13 amino acids. Trimming removed 3 bases at V and 0 bases at J, with 3 bases between.

There are a few counts of this clone. This chain joins TRBV11-2 and TRBJ2-3, with D unresolved. The germline V gene has CDR1 SGHAT and CDR2 FQNNGV. The CDR3 has 11 residues. The V end was cut by 3 bases, the J end by 3 bases, with 1 base between. The CDR3 DNA sequence: TGTGCCAGCAGCTTTACAGATACGCAGTATTTT. Translating gives CASSFTDTQYF.

On this clone: The germline gene is not matched at one end of the junction; a read error may be the cause. Within the sample, other DNA sequences also encode this same CDR3. The J gene is TRBJ1-2, the V gene TRBV14; D not certain. The V gene's germline CDR1 is SGHDN and CDR2 FVKESK. CDR3 size: 14 residues. For the CDR3, the DNA is TGTGCCAGCAGCGCCCGCATCGGGAACTATGGCTACACTTTC. It codes for CASSARIGNYGYTF.

The genes are TRBV27 and TRBJ1-1, with no clear D. This CDR3 contains 13 residues. V was trimmed by 2 bases and J by 8 bases, leaving 12 bases between them. Germline V lookup: CDR1 MNHEY, CDR2 SMNVEV (reference sequence). The chain's CDR3 is CASSLHPVREAFF. As DNA, the CDR3 is TGTGCCAGCAGTTTACACCCCGTACGAGAAGCTTTCTTT.

V and J are TRBV11-2 and TRBJ2-7; TRBD1 might be the D (6 bases). The V gene lost 1 base and the J gene lost 5 bases, with 12 bases spanning the gap. The CDR3 spans 14 residues. Germline V gives CDR1 SGHAT, CDR2 FQNNGV. This CDR3 is CASSLVWGPHEQYF. CDR3 nucleotides: TGTGCCAGCAGCTTAGTCTGGGGGCCCCACGAGCAGTACTTC.

Ten or more counts support this clone. The V call is TRBV10-3, the J call TRBJ1-1; 7 bases align to TRBD1. Germline V lookup: CDR1 ENHRY, CDR2 SYGVKD. V was clipped by 10 bases and J by 8 bases; unmatched bases: 7. The length of the CDR3 is 11 residues. In DNA, the CDR3 is TGTGCCACAAGACAGGGAATAGAAGCTTTCTTT. It yields the protein CATRQGIEAFF.

In this sample, this clone turned up a few times. J is TRBJ2-1 and V is TRBV9; 10 nucleotides align to TRBD2. The CDR3 loop spans 18 amino acids. Trimming removed 5 bases from V and 7 bases from J; junction bases left unmatched: 18. The germline CDR1 and CDR2 sequences are SGDLS and YYNGEE. The CDR3 nucleotides are TGTGCCAGCAGAGCCCCGGAGGGGACTAGCGAAGCGGAGAATGAGCAGTTCTTC. Encoded protein: CASRAPEGTSEAENEQFF.

The chain joins TRBV5-3 to TRBJ1-5, with a tentative D call TRBD1 (6 bases). TRBV5-3 is an ORF for which the function is uncertain. The V gene lost 0 bases and the J gene lost 2 bases, with 9 bases spanning the gap. The CDR3 has 15 residues. CDR3 sequence (DNA): TGTGCCAGAAGCTTGGCCGGGGGCGGCAATCAGCCCCAGCATTTT. Its translation: CARSLAGGGNQPQHF.